The clone carrying this T cell receptor (beta chain) has just a few counts. These data come from a study of blood T cell repertoires in COVID-19. In the authors' workflow: It was from reference gene primer amplification that nucleated cell counts were estimated. Profiled with immunoSEQ multiplex PCR; TCRdb holds only in-frame clones, not every one. D and trimming come from the DNA, and the V and J calls and clone size come from that table. Altogether a few hundred thousand clones are present, around 87% being singletons, with the ten largest covering approximately 7.8%. Deletions cut 6 bases from V and 0 bases from J, with 12 bases between. Germline V gives CDR1 SNHLY, CDR2 FYNNEI. The CDR3 is made up of 15 amino acids.

The chain joins TRBV2 to TRBJ1-5; TRBD1 might be the D (6 bases). The sequencing sample was made of peripheral blood. The sequence came from a woman aged 50 to 60 who had recovered from COVID-19. Written as DNA, the CDR3 is TGTGCCAGCAGCATACAGGGTGGTAGCAATCAGCCCCAGCATTTT. Its protein product is CASSIQGGSNQPQHF.